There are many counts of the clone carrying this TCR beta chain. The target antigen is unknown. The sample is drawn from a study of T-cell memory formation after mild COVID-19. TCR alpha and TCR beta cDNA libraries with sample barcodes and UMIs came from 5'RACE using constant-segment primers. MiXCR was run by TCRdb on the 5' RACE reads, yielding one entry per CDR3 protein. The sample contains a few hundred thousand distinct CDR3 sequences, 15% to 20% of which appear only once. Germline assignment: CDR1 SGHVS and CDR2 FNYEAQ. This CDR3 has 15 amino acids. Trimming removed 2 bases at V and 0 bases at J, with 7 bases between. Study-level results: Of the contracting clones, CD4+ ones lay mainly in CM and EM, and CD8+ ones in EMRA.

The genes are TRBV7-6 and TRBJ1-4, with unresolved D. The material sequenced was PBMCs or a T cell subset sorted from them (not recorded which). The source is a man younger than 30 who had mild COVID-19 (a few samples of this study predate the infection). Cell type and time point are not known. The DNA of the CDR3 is TGTGCCAGCAGCTTAAGACCGGCAACTAATGAAAAACTGTTTTTT. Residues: CASSLRPATNEKLFF.